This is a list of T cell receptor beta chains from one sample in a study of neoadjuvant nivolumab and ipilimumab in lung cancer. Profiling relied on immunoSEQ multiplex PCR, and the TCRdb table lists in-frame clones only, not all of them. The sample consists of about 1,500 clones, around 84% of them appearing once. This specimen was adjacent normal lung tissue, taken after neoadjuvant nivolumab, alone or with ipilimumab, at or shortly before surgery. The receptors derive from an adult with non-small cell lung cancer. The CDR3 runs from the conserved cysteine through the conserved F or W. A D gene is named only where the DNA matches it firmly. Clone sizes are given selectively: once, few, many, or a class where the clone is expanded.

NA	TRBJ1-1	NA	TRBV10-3	TGTGCCATCCGAGGAGGGGAGAACACTGAAGCTTTCTTT	CAIRGGENTEAFF
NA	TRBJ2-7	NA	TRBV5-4	TGTGCCAGCAGCCCGAGGGGCTACGAGCAGTACTTC	CASSPRGYEQYF
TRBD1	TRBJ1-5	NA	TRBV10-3	TGTGCCATCAGGGGGGGACAGGGGGGCCAGCCCCAGCATTTT	CAIRGGQGGQPQHF
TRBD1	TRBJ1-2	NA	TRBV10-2	TGCGCCAGCAGTGGTGAGACAGGGGGCGATGGCTACACCTTC	CASSGETGGDGYTF
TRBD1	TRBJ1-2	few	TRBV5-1	TGCGCCAGCAGCTATACAGGGGGCGAAGGTGGCTACACCTTC	CASSYTGGEGGYTF
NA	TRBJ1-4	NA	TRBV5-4	TGTGCCAGCAGCTTAACCACCGGGACACCTAATGAAAAACTGTTTTTT	CASSLTTGTPNEKLFF
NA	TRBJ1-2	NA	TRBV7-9	TGTGCCAGCAGCTTGGAACTGAGGGTTGAGTATGGCTACACCTTC	CASSLELRVEYGYTF
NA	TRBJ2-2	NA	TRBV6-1	TGTGCCAGCAGTCGGTCGGGGACGAACACCGGGGAGCTGTTTTTT	CASSRSGTNTGELFF
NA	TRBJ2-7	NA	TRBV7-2	TGTGCCAGCAGCTTAGTAGGGGGGTCTCCCTACGAGCAGTACTTC	CASSLVGGSPYEQYF
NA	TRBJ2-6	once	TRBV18	TGTGCCAGCTCATCCAGTGCGACAGCCTCTGGGGCCAACGTCCTGACTTTC	CASSSSATASGANVLTF
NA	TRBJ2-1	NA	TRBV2	TGTGCCAGCAGGGACGAGGCGCGTGAGCAGTTCTTC	CASRDEAREQFF
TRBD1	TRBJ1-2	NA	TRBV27	TGTGCCAGCAGTTTAACCGACAGGGAAAACTATGGCTACACCTTC	CASSLTDRENYGYTF
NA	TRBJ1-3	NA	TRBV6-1	TGTGCCAGCAGTCCACAGGGAAGTGTACGAAACACCATATATTTT	CASSPQGSVRNTIYF
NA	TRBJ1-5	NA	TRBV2	TGTGCCAGCAGTGGCAGGTCTAATCAGCCCCAGCATTTT	CASSGRSNQPQHF
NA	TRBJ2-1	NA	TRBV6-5	TGTGCCAGCAGTCCCGACAGACTCTCCTACAATGAGCAGTTCTTC	CASSPDRLSYNEQFF
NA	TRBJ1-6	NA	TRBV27	TGTGCCAGCAGTTTCGGACTGCCCAATTCACCCCTCCACTTT	CASSFGLPNSPLHF
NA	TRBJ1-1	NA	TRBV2	TGTGCCAGCACCTCGGGGGCAGGGGATCAGAACACTGAAGCTTTCTTT	CASTSGAGDQNTEAFF
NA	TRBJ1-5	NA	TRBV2	TGTGCCAGCAGCCCCCACGGGTTTCAGCCCCAGCATTTT	CASSPHGFQPQHF
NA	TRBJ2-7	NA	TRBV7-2	TGTGCCAGCAGCCCCGAGTTGGGGCAGCAGTACTTC	CASSPELGQQYF
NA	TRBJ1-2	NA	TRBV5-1	TGCGCCAGCAGCGAGGGACATCAGGTGACTTCTGGCTACACCTTC	CASSEGHQVTSGYTF
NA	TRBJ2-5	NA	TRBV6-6	TGTGCCAGCTTGGGGACTGAGGGGTACCAAGAGACCCAGTACTTC	CASLGTEGYQETQYF
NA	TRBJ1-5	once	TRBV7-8	TGTGCCACCGGGGGTCAGCCCCAGCATTTT	CATGGQPQHF
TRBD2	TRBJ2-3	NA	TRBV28	TGTGCCAGCAGTTTCCGGGGGACTAGCGGGGGGGCGACAGATACGCAGTATTTT	CASSFRGTSGGATDTQYF
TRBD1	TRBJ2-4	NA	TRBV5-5	TGTGCCAGCAGCCCGGGGACAGAACTTTTCAAAAACATTCAGTACTTC	CASSPGTELFKNIQYF
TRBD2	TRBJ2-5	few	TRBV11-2	TGTGCCAGCAGCTCCTACCCTGTAGCGGGGGGCCAATCAGGAGAGACCCAGTACTTC	CASSSYPVAGGQSGETQYF
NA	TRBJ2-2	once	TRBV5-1	TGCGCCAGCAGCGGGAACAGGGACGGGGAGCTGTTTTTT	CASSGNRDGELFF
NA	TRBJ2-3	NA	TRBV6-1	TGTGCCAGCAGGGGGAGTGGGACAGATACGCAGTATTTT	CASRGSGTDTQYF
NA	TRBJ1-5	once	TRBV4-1	TGCGCCAGCAGCCCCACCCGGTCCGCCGAAATGAATCAGCCCCAGCATTTT	CASSPTRSAEMNQPQHF
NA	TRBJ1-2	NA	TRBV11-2	TGTGCCAGCAGCTTAGGGGGGTCAGGTTACGATGGCTACACCTTC	CASSLGGSGYDGYTF
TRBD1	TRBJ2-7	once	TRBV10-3	TGTGCCGTCCGACAGGGATCAGACGAGCAGTACTTC	CAVRQGSDEQYF
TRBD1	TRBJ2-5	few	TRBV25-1	TGTGCCAGCAGTGAAACAGGGGGGCCCCAAGAGACCCAGTACTTC	CASSETGGPQETQYF
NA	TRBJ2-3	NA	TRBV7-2	TGTGCCAGCAGCTTAGCAGATACGCAGTATTTT	CASSLADTQYF
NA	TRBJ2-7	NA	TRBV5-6	TGTGCCAGCAGCTTTGAGGGGGGGTCGATCTACGAGCAGTACTTC	CASSFEGGSIYEQYF
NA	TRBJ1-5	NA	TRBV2	TGTGCCAGCAGACAGTACAATCAGCCCCAGCATTTT	CASRQYNQPQHF
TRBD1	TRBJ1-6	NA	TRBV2	TGTGCCAGCAGGCCGGACAGGGCCAATTCACCCCTCCACTTT	CASRPDRANSPLHF
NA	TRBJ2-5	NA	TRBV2	TGTGCCAGCAGTGAGCAGACCCAGTACTTC	CASSEQTQYF
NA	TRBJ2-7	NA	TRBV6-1	TGTGCCAGCAGTGAATTAGCGGCCCTCTCCTACGAGCAGTACTTC	CASSELAALSYEQYF
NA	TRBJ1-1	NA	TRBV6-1	TGTGCCAGCAGTGTTGAGTACAGGGACACTGAAGCTTTCTTT	CASSVEYRDTEAFF
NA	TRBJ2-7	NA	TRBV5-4	TGTGCCAGCAGCCACCGGGTGGGGGCGCCCCCGTACGAGCAGTACTTC	CASSHRVGAPPYEQYF
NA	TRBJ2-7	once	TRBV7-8	TGTGCCAGCAGCCGTCGAGAGCAGGGCGAGCAGTACTTC	CASSRREQGEQYF
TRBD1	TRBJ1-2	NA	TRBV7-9	TGTGCCAGCAGCTTGTTACAGGGGGCCACCGAGGGTGGCTACACCTTC	CASSLLQGATEGGYTF
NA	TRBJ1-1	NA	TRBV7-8	TGTGCCAGCAGCTTAGTGGTGACCATGAACACTGAAGCTTTCTTT	CASSLVVTMNTEAFF